The text below deals with one T cell receptor beta chain. This specimen comes from a study of blood T cell repertoires in COVID-19. Study-wide background: Nucleic acid was either cDNA or gDNA, and it came from T cells, B-cell-depleted T cells, or PBMCs.

Patients in Seattle were enrolled during active infection, then followed longitudinally. Under the authors' procedure: The authors estimated nucleated cell counts from reference gene primer amplification. The assay was immunoSEQ multiplex PCR, and TCRdb's table has in-frame clones only and misses some. Clone size and V and J calls were adopted from that table, with D and trimming inferred from the DNA. The table includes approximately 200,000 clones, about 90% detected once. Source material: peripheral blood. This TCR derives from a man aged 25-45 years with COVID-19, enrolled during active disease.

For the CDR3, the DNA is TGTGCCATCAGTGAGCGTGACAGGGGGCTGTCACCCCTCCACTTT. This encodes CAISERDRGLSPLHF. This chain links TRBV10-3 with TRBJ1-6, with 10 bases aligning to TRBD1. Germline CDR1 ENHRY, CDR2 SYGVKD. Germline trimming cut 2 bases from V and 10 bases from J; bases unmatched to any gene: 5. CDR3 size: 15 residues.